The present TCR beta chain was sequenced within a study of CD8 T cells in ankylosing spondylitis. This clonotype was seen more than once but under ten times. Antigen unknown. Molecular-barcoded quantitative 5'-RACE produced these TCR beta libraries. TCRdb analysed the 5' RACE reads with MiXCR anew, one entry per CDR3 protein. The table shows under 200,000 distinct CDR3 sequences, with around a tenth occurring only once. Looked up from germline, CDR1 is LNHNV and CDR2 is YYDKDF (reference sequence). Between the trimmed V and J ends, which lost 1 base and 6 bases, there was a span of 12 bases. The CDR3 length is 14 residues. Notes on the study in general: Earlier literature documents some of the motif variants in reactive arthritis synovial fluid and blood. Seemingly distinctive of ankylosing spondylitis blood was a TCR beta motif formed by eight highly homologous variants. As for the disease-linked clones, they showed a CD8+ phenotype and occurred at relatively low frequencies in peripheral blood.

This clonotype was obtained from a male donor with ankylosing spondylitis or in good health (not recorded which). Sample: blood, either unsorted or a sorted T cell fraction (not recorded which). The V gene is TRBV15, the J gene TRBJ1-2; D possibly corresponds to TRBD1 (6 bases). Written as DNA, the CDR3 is TGTGCCACCAGCAGAGGGTCGACAGGTGATGGCTACACCTTC. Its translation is CATSRGSTGDGYTF.